This T cell receptor beta chain was sequenced for a study of T-cell reconstitution after alpha-beta-depleted transplantation in children. In its sample, this clonotype was seen many times. Its antigen is not identified. The germline CDR1 and CDR2 sequences are SGHDT and YYEEEE. V lost 0 bases to trimming and J lost 1 base, with 10 bases between them. The CDR3 is 15 amino acids. Unique molecular identifiers were incorporated when the TCRbeta library was constructed. TCRdb independently ran MiXCR on the PCR reads; one entry per CDR3 protein. The sample consists of just over 950,000 distinct CDR3 sequences, about 29% of them appearing once. Regarding the study as a whole: Surviving recipient cells, namely T cells and thymic progenitors, were the source of high day-60 TCRbeta diversity in some patients. Newly made T cells mostly supplied T-cell counts and diversity one year after transplant. Alpha-beta T cells about two months after transplant reportedly derived from several hundred expanded graft clones.

Specimen: PBMCs, mostly from graft donor cells, collected 360 days after TCRalphabeta/CD19-depleted stem cell transplant. V usage is TRBV5-6 and J usage is TRBJ2-5, with D perhaps given as TRBD1 or TRBD2 (5 bases each). The receptor's source is a boy under three years old who had a stem cell transplant for SCID, so the T cells may come from the graft donor. CDR3 nucleotide sequence: TGTGCCAGCAGCTTGGCCTTCGGGGCCCAAGAGACCCAGTACTTC. Translating gives CASSLAFGAQETQYF.